Listed here are 19 T cell receptor beta chains from one sample, sequenced in a study of molecular identifiers for immune sequencing clone quantification. TCRdb reprocessed the PCR reads via MiXCR and lists one record per CDR3 protein. Among 400,000 to 600,000 distinct CDR3 sequences listed, around a fifth were seen once. Sequencing was carried out using naive CD8+ T cells from blood, with Jurkat cell RNA spiked in. Subset denoted: FACS-sorted CD8+CD4-CCR7+CD45RA+ naive T cells. These receptors all stem from a human donor in good health. Some libraries in this study had Jurkat cell RNA spiked in.

The chain links TRBV6-5 to TRBJ2-7; 10 nucleotides line up with TRBD1. This CDR3 comprises 16 residues. Trimming at V came to 2 bases and at J to 4 bases, leaving 8 bases not matched to a gene. Looked up from germline, CDR1 is MNHEY and CDR2 is SVGAGI. CDR3 in DNA: TGTGCCAGCAGTTACGGGGGAGGGACAGGGGTGTACGAGCAGTACTTC. Its protein product is CASSYGGGTGVYEQYF.

In regard to this clonotype: Its ends do not fully match the called genes, so a read error is possible. The rearrangement uses TRBV7-9 and TRBJ2-5; D ambiguous. This CDR3 region has 13 residues. Germline V gene data show CDR1 as SEHNR and CDR2 as FQNEAQ (reference sequence). In DNA form, the CDR3 reads TGTGCCAGCAGCTCATCCCTATTCGAGACCCGGTACTTC. This translates into CASSSSLFETRYF.

This clonotype turned up a few times. The chain is built from TRBV20-1 and TRBJ2-7; 7 bases map to TRBD1. The CDR3 runs 15 residues. Unmatched junction bases numbered 11, after V lost 6 bases and J lost 0 bases. CDR1 is DFQATT, CDR2 SNEGSKA, per germline (reference sequence). The CDR3, as DNA: TGCAGTGCCCCCCCGCCGGGACAGAGCTCCTACGAGCAGTACTTC. It codes for CSAPPPGQSSYEQYF.

This clonotype has a count of ten or more. This chain uses TRBV29-1 with TRBJ2-3; the D gene could be TRBD1 or TRBD2 (5 bases each). V lost 5 bases and J 2 bases, leaving 14 bases between the germline ends. Per germline, CDR1 SQVTM and CDR2 ANQGSEA. The CDR3 covers 14 residues. The CDR3 protein is CSVKSGPATDTQYF. The CDR3 bases are TGCAGCGTTAAGTCGGGGCCCGCCACAGATACGCAGTATTTT.

Ten or more counts support this clonotype. This chain joins TRBV7-6 and TRBJ2-2, with TRBD1 identical over 7 bases. CDR1 is SGHVS and CDR2 is FNYEAQ in the germline V gene. The ends lost 5 bases at V and 3 bases at J; junction bases unmatched: 3. This CDR3 region has 14 residues. CDR3 residues: CASSPGTDTGELFF. The CDR3 nucleotides are TGTGCCAGCAGCCCGGGGACAGACACCGGGGAGCTGTTTTTT.

This clonotype was seen only a few times. The V gene is TRBV6-2 or TRBV6-3, the J gene TRBJ2-7; weak D call: TRBD2 (5 bases). Germline V gene lookup returns CDR1 MNHEY and CDR2 SVGEGT. Trimming took 7 bases from V and 9 from J, leaving 13 bases between them. The CDR3 consists of 11 residues. CDR3 loop: CASTQSGGQYF. For the CDR3, the DNA is TGTGCCAGCACCCAAAGCGGTGGGCAGTACTTC.

Details on this clonotype: Since a much larger clone is just one base distant, this may be a read error. The CDR3 spells CAGSQDRLAGLTDTQYF. The DNA for the CDR3 is TGTGCCGGCAGCCAAGACCGACTAGCGGGTCTCACAGATACGCAGTATTTT. The V gene is TRBV14, the J gene TRBJ2-3; TRBD2 matches 10 bases. The germline gives CDR1 SGHDN, CDR2 FVKESK. The CDR3 consists of 17 residues. Full variable domain (remainder filled in from reference TRBV14 and TRBJ2-3): EAGVTQFPSHSVIEKGQTVTLRCDPISGHDNLYWYRRVMGKEIKFLLHFVKESKQDESGMPNNRFLAERTGGTYSTLKVQPAELEDSGVYFCAGSQDRLAGLTDTQYFGPGTRLTVL.

The chain employs TRBV9 and TRBJ1-2, with TRBD1 matching 7 bases. Trimming at V came to 4 bases and at J to 4 bases, leaving 10 bases not matched to a gene. Germline V gene lookup returns CDR1 SGDLS and CDR2 YYNGEE. The CDR3 extends over 15 amino acids. CDR3 in DNA: TGTGCCAGCAGCCCAGGGACAGCCCCGGGCTATGGCTACACCTTC. This gives the protein CASSPGTAPGYGYTF.

Remarks on this clonotype: Lacking the conserved final phenylalanine or tryptophan, this CDR3 likely reflects a read error. The chain employs TRBV11-1 and TRBJ1-1; maybe TRBD1 (5 bases). This CDR3 comprises 13 residues. Germline loops: CDR1 SGHAT, CDR2 FQDESV (reference sequence). The V and J ends lost 5 bases and 1 base respectively, with 8 bases between them. CDR3 sequence (DNA): TGTGCCAGCAGCGTCGGGGCGAACACTGAAGCTTTCTGT. This gives the protein CASSVGANTEAFC.

For this clonotype: A clone one base away is much larger, so this may be a read error. The CDR3 end shows no conserved phenylalanine or tryptophan, and so a read error is likely. The chain links TRBV4-3 to TRBJ1-1; D gene uncertain. CDR3 length equals 13 residues. CDR1 and CDR2 from the germline V gene are LGHNA and YSLEER. V lost 4 bases, J lost 3 bases, and 9 bases lay in between. As DNA, the CDR3 is TGCGCCAGCAGCCCCTTCCCGGACACTGAAGCTTTCCTT. Amino acids: CASSPFPDTEAFL.

The V and J genes are TRBV7-9 and TRBJ2-7; no clear D gene. Trimming pared 5 bases from V and 4 bases from J, leaving 15 bases between. The germline CDR1 and CDR2 sequences are SEHNR and FQNEAQ (reference sequence). This CDR3 has 14 amino acids. CDR3 protein: CASSPPGSTYEQYF. CDR3 bases: TGTGCCAGCAGCCCCCCGGGCTCTACGTACGAGCAGTACTTC.

This clonotype was detected many times. J is TRBJ1-1 and V is TRBV5-1, with D maybe TRBD1 (5 bases). Germline V gives CDR1 SGHRS, CDR2 YFSETQ. This CDR3 comprises 14 residues. V lost 2 bases and J lost 1, with 9 bases in between. The CDR3 loop is CASSLATANTEAFF. As DNA, the CDR3 is TGCGCCAGCAGCTTAGCGACAGCGAACACTGAAGCTTTCTTT.

The chain recombines TRBV3-1 with TRBJ2-7; maybe TRBD1 (6 bases). This CDR3 has 14 amino acids. Germline V lookup: CDR1 LGHDT, CDR2 YNNKEL (reference sequence). The V gene lost 5 bases and the J gene lost 6 bases, with 17 bases spanning the gap. CDR3 coding DNA: TGTGCCAGCAGCAAAACAGGGCTAGTCCCCGAGCAGTACTTC. Its translation is CASSKTGLVPEQYF.

This clonotype has ten or more counts. The chain links TRBV6-6 to TRBJ1-3; D is uncertain. The CDR3 runs 14 residues. Between the trimmed V and J ends, which lost 6 bases and 0 bases, there was a span of 9 bases. The germline V gene has CDR1 MNHNY and CDR2 SVGAGI (reference sequence). CDR3 nucleotide sequence: TGTGCCAGCAGCCCAGCGGGCTCTGGAAACACCATATATTTT. Translating it yields CASSPAGSGNTIYF.

A few counts support this clonotype. The chain carries TRBV5-6 and TRBJ2-4; tentatively, D is TRBD1 (5 bases). Deletions cut 0 bases from V and 7 bases from J, with 8 bases between. The CDR3 is made up of 13 amino acids. CDR1 SGHDT and CDR2 YYEEEE come from the germline V gene. CDR3 bases: TGTGCCAGCAGCTTGGAGGCAGGGAACATTCAGTACTTC. Translated, it gives CASSLEAGNIQYF. The full variable domain, completed using reference TRBV5-6 and TRBJ2-4, is DAGVTQSPTHLIKTRGQQVTLRCSPKSGHDTVSWYQQALGQGPQFIFQYYEEEERQRGNFPDRFSGHQFPNYSSELNVNALLLGDSALYLCASSLEAGNIQYFGAGTRLSVL.

This clonotype has a count of ten or more. This chain joins TRBV24-1 and TRBJ2-1; D perhaps matches TRBD2 (5 bases). V lost 5 bases and J 9 bases, leaving 10 bases between the germline ends. The CDR3 covers 12 residues. Germline V gene sequence: CDR1 KGHDR, CDR2 SFDVKD. In DNA, the CDR3 is TGTGCCACCAGTGGGTCGGGATTTGAGCAGTTCTTC. It is translated as CATSGSGFEQFF.

With regard to this clonotype: A clone one base away is much larger, so this may be a read error. This CDR3 is missing its conserved last phenylalanine or tryptophan, likely due to a read error. The J gene is TRBJ1-2, the V gene TRBV12-3 or TRBV12-4; TRBD1 agrees at 8 bases. CDR3 size: 13 residues. This chain's CDR3 is CASRLGTGHGYTS. The CDR3 bases are TGTGCCAGCAGGTTAGGGACAGGTCATGGCTACACCTCC.

This clonotype occurred many times. The chain combines TRBV12-3 or TRBV12-4 with TRBJ2-2; D not certain. The CDR3 runs to 14 residues. V was pared by 3 bases and J by 4 bases, with 9 bases between. The DNA for the CDR3 is TGTGCCAGCAGTTTGAATCTGCGCACCGGGGAGCTGTTTTTT. Its translation is CASSLNLRTGELFF.

Only a few counts were recorded for this clonotype. The V and J genes are TRBV6-2 or TRBV6-3 and TRBJ1-6, with TRBD1 identical over 8 bases. The V gene end was trimmed by 6 bases and the J gene end by 10 bases; junction bases not matched to a gene: 5. Germline V lookup: CDR1 MNHEY, CDR2 SVGEGT. This CDR3 is built from 13 residues. The CDR3 loop reads CASRDRVTSPLHF. CDR3 bases: TGTGCCAGCAGGGACAGGGTGACCTCACCCCTCCACTTT.